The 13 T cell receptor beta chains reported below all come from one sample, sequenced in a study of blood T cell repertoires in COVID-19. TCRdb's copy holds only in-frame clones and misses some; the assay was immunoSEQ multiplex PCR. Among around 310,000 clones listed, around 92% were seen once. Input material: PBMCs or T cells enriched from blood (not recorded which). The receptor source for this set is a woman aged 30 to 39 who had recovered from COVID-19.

The CDR3 spells CASSSVGGSSYEQYF. As DNA, the CDR3 is TGTGCCAGCAGCTCCGTAGGAGGGTCCTCCTACGAGCAGTACTTC. J is TRBJ2-7 and V is TRBV7-8; maybe TRBD2 (6 bases). Trimming removed 4 bases from V and 0 bases from J, with 13 bases in between. Germline V CDR1 and CDR2: SGHVS, FQNEAQ. This CDR3 spans 15 amino acids.

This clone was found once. This chain's CDR3 is CASSWNRGLHQPQHF. DNA of the CDR3: TGTGCCAGCAGTTGGAACAGGGGGCTACATCAGCCCCAGCATTTT. V usage is TRBV27 and J usage is TRBJ1-5; 9 bases fit TRBD1. The CDR3 contains 15 residues. Trimming took 4 bases from V and 5 from J; bases not matched to a gene: 6. Germline V CDR1 and CDR2: MNHEY, SMNVEV (reference sequence).

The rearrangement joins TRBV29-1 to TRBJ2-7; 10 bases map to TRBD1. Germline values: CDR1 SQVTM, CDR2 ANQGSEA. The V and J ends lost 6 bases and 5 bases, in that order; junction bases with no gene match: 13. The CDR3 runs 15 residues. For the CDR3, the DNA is TGCAGCGTCTTTGGGGGGACAGGGGTCGTTCACGAGCAGTACTTC. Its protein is CSVFGGTGVVHEQYF.

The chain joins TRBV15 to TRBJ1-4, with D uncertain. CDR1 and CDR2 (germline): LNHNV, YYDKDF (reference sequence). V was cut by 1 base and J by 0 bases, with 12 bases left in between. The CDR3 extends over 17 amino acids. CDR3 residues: CATSRALVGATNEKLFF. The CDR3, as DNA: TGTGCCACCAGCAGAGCCCTCGTAGGAGCAACTAATGAAAAACTGTTTTTT.

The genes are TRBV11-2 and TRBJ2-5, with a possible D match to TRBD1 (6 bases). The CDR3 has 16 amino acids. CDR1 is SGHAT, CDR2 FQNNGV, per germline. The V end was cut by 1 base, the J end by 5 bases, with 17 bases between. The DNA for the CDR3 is TGTGCCAGCAGCTTAGTTCCGGGACACACACGGGAGACCCAGTACTTC. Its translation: CASSLVPGHTRETQYF.

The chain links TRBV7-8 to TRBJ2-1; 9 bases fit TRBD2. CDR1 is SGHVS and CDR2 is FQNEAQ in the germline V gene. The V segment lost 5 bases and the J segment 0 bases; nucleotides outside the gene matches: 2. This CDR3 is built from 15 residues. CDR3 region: CASSPSGNSYNEQFF. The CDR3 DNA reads TGTGCCAGCAGCCCTAGCGGGAACTCCTACAATGAGCAGTTCTTC.

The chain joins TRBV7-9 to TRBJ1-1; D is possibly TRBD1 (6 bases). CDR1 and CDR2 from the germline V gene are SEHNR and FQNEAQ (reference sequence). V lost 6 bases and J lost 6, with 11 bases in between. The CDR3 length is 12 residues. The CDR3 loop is CASSEQGPEAFF. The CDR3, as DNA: TGTGCCAGCAGTGAACAGGGCCCTGAAGCTTTCTTT.

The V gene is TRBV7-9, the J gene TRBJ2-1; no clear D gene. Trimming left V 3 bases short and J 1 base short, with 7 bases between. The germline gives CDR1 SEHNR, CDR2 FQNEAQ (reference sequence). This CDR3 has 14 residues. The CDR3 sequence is CASSFARSYNEQFF. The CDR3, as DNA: TGTGCCAGCAGCTTTGCGCGTTCCTACAATGAGCAGTTCTTC.

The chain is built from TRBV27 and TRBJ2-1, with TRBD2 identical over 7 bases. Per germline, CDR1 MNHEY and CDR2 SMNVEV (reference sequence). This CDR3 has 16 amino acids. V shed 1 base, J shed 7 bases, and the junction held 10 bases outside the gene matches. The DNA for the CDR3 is TGTGCCAGCAGTTTATTGGCTAGCGCCGGGGGGAATGAGCAGTTCTTC. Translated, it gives CASSLLASAGGNEQFF.

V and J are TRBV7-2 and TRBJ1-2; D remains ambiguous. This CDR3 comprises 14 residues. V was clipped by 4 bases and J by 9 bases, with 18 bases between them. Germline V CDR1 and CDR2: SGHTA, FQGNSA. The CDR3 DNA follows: TGTGCCAGCAGCTCGGGTGGGGAGGGAAGAAGCTACACCTTC. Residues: CASSSGGEGRSYTF.

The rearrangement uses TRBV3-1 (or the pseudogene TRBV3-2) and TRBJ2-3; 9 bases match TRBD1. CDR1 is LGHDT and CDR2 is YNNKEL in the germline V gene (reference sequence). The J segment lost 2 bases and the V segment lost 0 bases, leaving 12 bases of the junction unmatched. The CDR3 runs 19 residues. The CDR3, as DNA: TGTGCCAGCAGCCAAGATTTGGGGGTGACAGGGGGAGTCACAGATACGCAGTATTTT. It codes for CASSQDLGVTGGVTDTQYF.

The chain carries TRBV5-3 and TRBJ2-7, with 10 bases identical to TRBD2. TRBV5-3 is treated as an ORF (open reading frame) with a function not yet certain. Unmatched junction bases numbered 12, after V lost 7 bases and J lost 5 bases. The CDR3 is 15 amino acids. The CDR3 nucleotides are TGTGCCAGAGCCCCCCGGGCTAGCGGGAGTAACGAGCAGTACTTC. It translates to CARAPRASGSNEQYF.

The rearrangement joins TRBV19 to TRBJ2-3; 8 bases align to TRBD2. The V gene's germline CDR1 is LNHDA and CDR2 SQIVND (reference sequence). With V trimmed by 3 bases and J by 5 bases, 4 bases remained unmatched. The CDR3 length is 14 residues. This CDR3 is CASSMLAGGDTQYF. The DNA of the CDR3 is TGTGCCAGTAGTATGTTGGCGGGGGGAGATACGCAGTATTTT.